The 29 T cell receptor beta chains below all came from one sample that was sequenced in a study of PD-L1 blockade in urothelial cancer. Profiling relied on immunoSEQ multiplex PCR, and the TCRdb table lists in-frame clones only, not all of them. The data contain about 110,000 clones, approximately 85% of them singletons. The sample consisted of PBMCs, taken around atezolizumab (anti-PD-L1) treatment. These receptors all come from a man aged 50-59 years with urothelial cancer.

This chain joins TRBV11-3 and TRBJ2-7; possible D gene TRBD2, 5 bases. This CDR3 has 16 amino acids. In germline, CDR1 is SGHNT, CDR2 YENEEA. Trimming stripped 5 bases from V and 0 bases from J, with 17 bases between. CDR3 loop: CASSPGGSKSSYEQYF. The CDR3 coding sequence is TGTGCCAGCAGCCCCGGTGGGAGCAAAAGCTCCTACGAGCAGTACTTC. The variable domain in full, with the rest retrieved from reference TRBV11-3 and TRBJ2-7, is EAGVVQSPRYKIIEKKQPVAFWCNPISGHNTLYWYLQNLGQGPELLIRYENEEAVDDSQLPKDRFSAERLKGVDSTLKIQPAELGDSAVYLCASSPGGSKSSYEQYFGPGTRLTVT.

This clone was detected only once. The chain employs TRBV7-9 and TRBJ1-4; 10 bases map to TRBD1. Germline assignment: CDR1 SEHNR and CDR2 FQNEAQ (reference sequence). This CDR3 spans 15 amino acids. V shed 3 bases, J shed 6 bases, and the junction held 4 bases outside the gene matches. The CDR3 reads CASSLDRGFDEKLFF. DNA of the CDR3: TGTGCCAGCAGCTTGGACAGGGGGTTTGATGAAAAACTGTTTTTT.

The chain couples TRBV15 to TRBJ2-1, with D maybe TRBD2 (6 bases). The germline V gene encodes CDR1 LNHNV and CDR2 YYDKDF (reference sequence). V was clipped by 4 bases and J by 7 bases, with 17 bases between them. CDR3 length: 15 amino acids. The CDR3, as DNA: TGTGCCACCAGCACTCGGGACTCAGTACAAAATGAGCAGTTCTTC. Translated, it gives CATSTRDSVQNEQFF.

The chain recombines TRBV7-8 with TRBJ2-1, with 9 bases that match TRBD2. V was clipped by 3 bases and J by 7 bases; unmatched bases: 7. The CDR3 totals 15 residues. Germline V gene sequence: CDR1 SGHVS, CDR2 FQNEAQ. CDR3 nucleotide sequence: TGTGCCAGCAGCTTCTTAGCGGGAGTTGGGAATGAGCAGTTCTTC. Its protein is CASSFLAGVGNEQFF.

V gene TRBV14 combines with J gene TRBJ2-1, with 8 bases aligning to TRBD2. CDR3 length equals 23 residues. V trimming: 1 base; J trimming: 0 bases; junction bases outside the gene matches: 23. Per the germline V gene, CDR1 is SGHDN and CDR2 is FVKESK. The CDR3 DNA sequence: TGTGCCAGCAGCCAAGGGGGGAAGGCAGCGGGAGAGTTCGGGGTTCTCTCCTACAATGAGCAGTTCTTC. This gives the protein CASSQGGKAAGEFGVLSYNEQFF. The full variable domain, with the rest looked up from reference TRBV14 and TRBJ2-1, is EAGVTQFPSHSVIEKGQTVTLRCDPISGHDNLYWYRRVMGKEIKFLLHFVKESKQDESGMPNNRFLAERTGGTYSTLKVQPAELEDSGVYFCASSQGGKAAGEFGVLSYNEQFFGPGTRLTVL.

This chain links TRBV6-5 with TRBJ2-4; D is perhaps TRBD2 (5 bases). Trimming left V 6 bases short and J 4 bases short, with 16 bases between. Germline V CDR1 and CDR2: MNHEY, SVGAGI. The CDR3 is made up of 15 amino acids. CDR3 sequence: CASSPTQAGKNIQYF. The CDR3 coding sequence is TGTGCCAGCAGCCCCACCCAGGCGGGTAAAAACATTCAGTACTTC.

In this sample, this clone turned up a few times. The chain couples TRBV2 to TRBJ1-1; 9 nucleotides align to TRBD1. The CDR3 totals 13 residues. V gave up 2 bases and J gave up 11 bases; unmatched junction bases: 6. Germline-derived CDR1 and CDR2 are SNHLY and FYNNEI. Here the CDR3 reads CASSERGTGLAFF. The CDR3 DNA sequence: TGTGCCAGCAGTGAAAGAGGGACAGGGTTGGCTTTCTTT.

This clone was observed a few times. This chain uses TRBV5-1 with TRBJ2-7; D unresolved. Germline V lookup: CDR1 SGHRS, CDR2 YFSETQ. This CDR3 is 14 amino acids long. Trimming removed 4 bases from V and 1 base from J, with 12 bases in between. CDR3 DNA sequence: TGCGCCAGCAGCCCCAGCGCGGCGTCCTACGAGCAGTACTTC. This sequence encodes CASSPSAASYEQYF.

The V gene is TRBV7-9, the J gene TRBJ2-3, with a possible D match to TRBD1 (6 bases). Per the germline V gene, CDR1 is SEHNR and CDR2 is FQNEAQ (reference sequence). This CDR3 contains 14 residues. The ends were cut back, 2 bases at V and 3 bases at J, with 9 bases in the middle. The CDR3 DNA follows: TGTGCCAGCAGCTTATCAACAGGGACAGATACGCAGTATTTT. Translating gives CASSLSTGTDTQYF.

CDR3 protein: CASSLAGGGETQYF. The CDR3 nucleotides are TGTGCCAGCAGCTTAGCGGGAGGGGGGGAGACCCAGTACTTC. The J gene is TRBJ2-5, the V gene TRBV11-2, with 8 nucleotides matching TRBD2. This CDR3 is 14 amino acids long. Germline V CDR1 and CDR2: SGHAT, FQNNGV. V lost 1 base and J lost 5; bases outside the gene matches: 3.

The rearrangement joins TRBV19 to TRBJ1-4; D remains ambiguous. Germline loops: CDR1 LNHDA, CDR2 SQIVND (reference sequence). This CDR3 has 12 amino acids. With 6 bases removed from V and 8 bases from J, the gap between germline ends came to 10 bases. DNA for the CDR3: TGTGCCAGTAGGCCGGGAGACGAAAAACTGTTTTTT. Residues: CASRPGDEKLFF.

The chain carries TRBV5-4 and TRBJ2-7; 7 nucleotides agree with TRBD1. CDR1 and CDR2 (germline): SGHNT, YYREEE (reference sequence). The V gene end was trimmed by 2 bases and the J gene end by 6 bases; junction bases not matched to a gene: 8. The CDR3 has 14 residues. For the CDR3, the DNA is TGTGCCAGCAGCTTCTCCGGGACAGCGGTCGAGCAGTACTTC. Encoded protein: CASSFSGTAVEQYF.

The rearrangement uses TRBV2 and TRBJ2-2; D possibly corresponds to TRBD1 (5 bases). V lost 7 bases and J lost 6, with 18 bases in between. This CDR3 has 15 residues. Germline CDR1 SNHLY, CDR2 FYNNEI. Here the CDR3 DNA reads TGTGCCAGCACCGTCCTGGGGCGCTTGGCCGGGGAGCTGTTTTTT. Residues: CASTVLGRLAGELFF.

The DNA for the CDR3 is TGTGCCAGCAGCTTGGTAGCGGGAGGGAACACCGGGGAGCTGTTTTTT. Encoded protein: CASSLVAGGNTGELFF. This chain joins TRBV5-4 and TRBJ2-2, with 10 bases aligning to TRBD2. The V and J ends lost 0 bases and 1 base, in that order; junction bases with no gene match: 0. The CDR3 covers 16 residues. The germline V gene has CDR1 SGHNT and CDR2 YYREEE (reference sequence).

This rearrangement joins TRBV2 to TRBJ1-1; D is unresolved. The germline V gene encodes CDR1 SNHLY and CDR2 FYNNEI. Deletions cut 2 bases from V and 12 bases from J, with 19 bases between. The CDR3 is made up of 14 amino acids. The CDR3 protein is CASSERVPVGTSFF. DNA of the CDR3: TGTGCCAGCAGTGAACGGGTCCCGGTAGGTACTTCTTTCTTT.

This chain links TRBV7-3 with TRBJ2-2; a weak D match, TRBD1 (6 bases). Germline lookup yields CDR1 SGHTA and CDR2 FQGTGA. V was trimmed by 7 bases and J by 7 bases, leaving 10 bases between them. The CDR3 loop spans 12 amino acids. The CDR3 coding sequence is TGTGCCAGCACACAGGGTAGCGGGGAGCTGTTTTTT. This encodes CASTQGSGELFF.

The rearrangement uses TRBV6-4 and TRBJ2-1; tentative D call: TRBD2 (6 bases). The germline V gene has CDR1 MRHNA and CDR2 SNTAGT. The CDR3 has 15 residues. Trimming stripped 2 bases from V and 3 bases from J, with 11 bases between. CDR3 coding DNA: TGTGCCAGCAGTGACACTAGCAGGAACTACAATGAGCAGTTCTTC. Protein: CASSDTSRNYNEQFF.

This clone was seen just once. This chain joins TRBV9 and TRBJ1-3, with 8 bases lining up with TRBD1. The CDR3 has 15 residues. Germline CDR1 and CDR2: SGDLS and YYNGEE. With V trimmed by 4 bases and J by 5 bases, 8 bases remained unmatched. The CDR3 here is CASSPNGQGRNTIYF. The DNA for the CDR3 is TGTGCCAGCAGCCCCAACGGACAGGGTCGAAACACCATATATTTT.

The chain joins TRBV28 to TRBJ2-1; D unresolved. The CDR3 spans 14 residues. Trimming removed 5 bases at V and 3 bases at J, with 11 bases between. Germline V CDR1 and CDR2: MDHEN, SYDVKM. This chain's CDR3 is CASSPSLGYNEQFF. Written as DNA, the CDR3 is TGTGCCAGCAGTCCCTCTCTCGGCTACAATGAGCAGTTCTTC.

The chain is built from TRBV18 and TRBJ1-1; D is perhaps TRBD1 (6 bases). The CDR3 is 15 amino acids. The germline CDR1 and CDR2 sequences are KGHSH and LQKENI. V gave up 1 base and J gave up 2 bases, with 11 bases separating them. This CDR3 is CASSPRDTLNTEAFF. In nucleotides, the CDR3 is TGTGCCAGCTCACCACGGGACACCTTAAACACTGAAGCTTTCTTT.

Only a few counts were recorded for this clone. The gene calls are TRBV30 and TRBJ1-6; 8 bases map to TRBD1. Looked up from germline, CDR1 is GTSNPN and CDR2 is SVGIG (reference sequence). The CDR3 length is 13 residues. With 8 bases clipped from V and 9 bases from J, the junction kept 9 bases outside the gene matches. The CDR3 DNA is TGTGCCGGGGAGACAGGGGTGGGTTCACCCCTCCACTTT. Translating gives CAGETGVGSPLHF.

V gene TRBV19 combines with J gene TRBJ1-1; TRBD1 matches at 7 bases. The junction had 4 bases not matched to a gene; V was cut back by 3 bases and J by 0 bases. This CDR3 is built from 15 residues. The germline CDR1 and CDR2 sequences are LNHDA and SQIVND (reference sequence). CDR3 sequence: CASSIQGGMNTEAFF. The CDR3, as DNA: TGTGCCAGTAGTATCCAGGGGGGCATGAACACTGAAGCTTTCTTT.

J is TRBJ1-1 and V is TRBV19, with D possibly TRBD1 on 5 matching bases. Germline lookup yields CDR1 LNHDA and CDR2 SQIVND (reference sequence). The V gene lost 5 bases and the J gene lost 4 bases, with 17 bases spanning the gap. The CDR3 is 15 residues long. The CDR3 nucleotides read TGTGCCAGTAGTGCCCCGCAGGGTAGGAGCACTGAAGCTTTCTTT. Its translation: CASSAPQGRSTEAFF.

The chain employs TRBV7-2 and TRBJ2-7; 9 bases agree with TRBD2. In germline, CDR1 is SGHTA, CDR2 FQGNSA. The trim removed 7 bases at V and 2 bases at J, leaving 21 bases unmatched. This CDR3 has 19 amino acids. The CDR3 nucleotides are TGTGCCAGCACCTTGAAGCTTAGCCTGGGTGCTAGCGGGACCTACGAGCAGTACTTC. Its protein product is CASTLKLSLGASGTYEQYF.

This chain uses TRBV19 with TRBJ2-1; 9 bases line up with TRBD2. Germline V lookup: CDR1 LNHDA, CDR2 SQIVND (reference sequence). CDR3 length: 17 residues. V shed 4 bases, J shed 7 bases, and the junction held 14 bases outside the gene matches. DNA of the CDR3: TGTGCCAGTAGTAACCCGCCCGGGACTAGCATCTATAATGAGCAGTTCTTC. Amino acid sequence: CASSNPPGTSIYNEQFF.

V gene TRBV19 combines with J gene TRBJ2-2; 9 nucleotides agree with TRBD2. This CDR3 is 16 amino acids long. The germline V gene has CDR1 LNHDA and CDR2 SQIVND (reference sequence). With V trimmed by 6 bases and J by 5 bases, 10 bases remained unmatched. The CDR3: CASRNVLAGQTGELFF. In DNA form, the CDR3 reads TGTGCCAGTAGGAATGTCCTAGCGGGACAGACCGGGGAGCTGTTTTTT.

V is TRBV7-2 and J is TRBJ2-7; TRBD2 matches at 10 bases. V trimming: 4 bases; J trimming: 1 base; junction bases outside the gene matches: 1. This CDR3 spans 14 amino acids. The germline V gene has CDR1 SGHTA and CDR2 FQGNSA. The CDR3 nucleotides are TGTGCCAGCAGCTCAGCGGGAGGGTCCTACGAGCAGTACTTC. Translating gives CASSSAGGSYEQYF.

This chain uses TRBV5-1 with TRBJ2-7, with 10 bases aligning to TRBD2. Per germline, CDR1 SGHRS and CDR2 YFSETQ. The trim removed 5 bases at V and 5 bases at J, leaving 10 bases unmatched. There are 15 residues in the CDR3. The CDR3 spells CASRYGTSEKHEQYF. The CDR3 DNA reads TGCGCCAGCAGGTACGGGACTAGCGAAAAACACGAGCAGTACTTC.

V gene TRBV7-9 combines with J gene TRBJ1-1; 7 bases line up with TRBD1. The V gene's germline CDR1 is SEHNR and CDR2 FQNEAQ (reference sequence). The V gene end was trimmed by 7 bases and the J gene end by 11 bases; junction bases not matched to a gene: 10. The CDR3 is made up of 12 amino acids. CDR3 nucleotide sequence: TGTGCCAGCACCCTCGCTCCGACAGGGGCTTTCTTT. This codes for CASTLAPTGAFF.